The present T cell receptor beta chain was sequenced within a study of T cell changes during pregnancy in multiple sclerosis. Some clones are missing from TCRdb's copy, which holds only in-frame ones; the method was immunoSEQ multiplex PCR. The top ten hold 0.9% of the sample, which has about 100,000 clones, about 94% seen once. The ends lost 0 bases at V and 1 base at J; junction bases unmatched: 7. Germline CDR1 SGHDT, CDR2 YYEEEE. This CDR3 has 16 amino acids. This clonotype was sampled from a female donor with multiple sclerosis, enrolled in a pregnancy study. The J gene is TRBJ2-7, the V gene TRBV5-6; 7 bases are a match to TRBD2. The sample here was peripheral blood, taken before pregnancy. In nucleotides, the CDR3 is TGTGCCAGCAGCTTGGCCGGGGGGTTTAGTTCCTACGAGCAGTACTTC. Protein: CASSLAGGFSSYEQYF.